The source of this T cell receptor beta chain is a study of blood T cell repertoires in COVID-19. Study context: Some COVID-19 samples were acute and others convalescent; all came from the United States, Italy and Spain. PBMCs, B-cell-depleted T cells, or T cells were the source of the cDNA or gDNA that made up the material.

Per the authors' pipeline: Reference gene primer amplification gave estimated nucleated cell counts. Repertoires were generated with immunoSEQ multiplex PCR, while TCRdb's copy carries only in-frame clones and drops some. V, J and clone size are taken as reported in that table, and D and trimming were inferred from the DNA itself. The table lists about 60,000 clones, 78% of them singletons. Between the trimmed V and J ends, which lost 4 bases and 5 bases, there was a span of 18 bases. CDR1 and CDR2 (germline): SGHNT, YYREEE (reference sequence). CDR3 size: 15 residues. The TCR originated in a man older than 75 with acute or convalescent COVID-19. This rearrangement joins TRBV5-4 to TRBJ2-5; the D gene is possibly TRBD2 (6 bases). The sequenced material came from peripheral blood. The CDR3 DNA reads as TGTGCCAGCAGCACTGGATGGTCGGGGGAGGAGACCCAGTACTTC. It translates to CASSTGWSGEETQYF.